The clone carrying this T cell receptor beta chain has just a few counts. The antigen remains unidentified. TCRdb re-derived calls from the 5' RACE reads in MiXCR, one entry per CDR3 protein. The sample has approximately 270,000 distinct CDR3 sequences; 16% are singletons. From germline, CDR1 is MDHEN and CDR2 SYDVKM. This CDR3 is 14 amino acids long. V was cut by 5 bases and J by 1 base, with 9 bases left in between. This entry comes from a study of T-cell memory formation after mild COVID-19. Study in general: Largely donor-specific TCR clusters were found.

General study results and limits: Mainly CM and EM harbored the contracting CD4+ clones; mainly EMRA harbored the CD8+ ones. The pre-infection memory compartment contained some responding clones, suggesting cross-reactive memory joined. Clones shrinking from day 15 to 85 showed even CD4/CD8 mixes; later expanders tilted CD4+.

This receptor was taken from a man aged 18 to 30 who had mild COVID-19 (a few samples of this study predate the infection). Cell type and time point are not known. This rearrangement joins TRBV28 to TRBJ1-5; D is unclear. Sample: PBMCs or a T cell subset sorted from them (not recorded which). The CDR3 DNA sequence: TGTGCCAGCAGTCCCTCATTGAGCAATCAGCCCCAGCATTTT. Translating gives CASSPSLSNQPQHF.